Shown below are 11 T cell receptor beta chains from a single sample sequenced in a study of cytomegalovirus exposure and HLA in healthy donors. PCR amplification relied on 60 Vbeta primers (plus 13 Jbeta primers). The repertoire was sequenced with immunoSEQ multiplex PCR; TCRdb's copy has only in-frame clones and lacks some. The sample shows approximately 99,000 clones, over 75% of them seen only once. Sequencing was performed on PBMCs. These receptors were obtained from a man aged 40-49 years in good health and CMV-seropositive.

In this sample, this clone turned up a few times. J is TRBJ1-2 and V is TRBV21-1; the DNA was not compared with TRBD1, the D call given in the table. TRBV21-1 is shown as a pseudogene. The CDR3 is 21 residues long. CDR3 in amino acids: CASSKGVIWTGDEMVGYGYTF. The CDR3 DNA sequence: TGTGCCAGCAGCAAAGGGGTAATTTGGACAGGGGATGAAATGGTAGGCTATGGCTACACCTTC.

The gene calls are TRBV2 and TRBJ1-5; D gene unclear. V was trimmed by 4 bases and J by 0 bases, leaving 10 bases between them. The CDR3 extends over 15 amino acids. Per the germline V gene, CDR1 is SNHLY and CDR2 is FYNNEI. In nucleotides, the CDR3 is TGTGCCAGCAGTGTGGGGAGAACTAGCAATCAGCCCCAGCATTTT. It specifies CASSVGRTSNQPQHF.

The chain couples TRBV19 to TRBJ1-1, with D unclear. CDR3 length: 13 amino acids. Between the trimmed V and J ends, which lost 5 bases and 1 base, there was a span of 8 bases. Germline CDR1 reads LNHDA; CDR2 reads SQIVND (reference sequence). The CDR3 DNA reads TGTGCCAGTAGTCCGGGGAGGAACACTGAAGCTTTCTTT. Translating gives CASSPGRNTEAFF.

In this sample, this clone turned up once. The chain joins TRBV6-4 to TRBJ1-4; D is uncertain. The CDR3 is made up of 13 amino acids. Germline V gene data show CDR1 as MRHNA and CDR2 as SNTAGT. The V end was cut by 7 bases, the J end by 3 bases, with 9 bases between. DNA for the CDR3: TGTGCCAGCATACGGTCGGCTAATGAAAAACTGTTTTTT. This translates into CASIRSANEKLFF.

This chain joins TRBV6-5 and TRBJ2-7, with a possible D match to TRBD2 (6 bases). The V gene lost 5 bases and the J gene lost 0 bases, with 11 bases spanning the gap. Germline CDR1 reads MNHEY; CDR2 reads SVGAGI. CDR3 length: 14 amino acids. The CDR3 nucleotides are TGTGCCAGCAGTACGGGACTCTTCTCCTACGAGCAGTACTTC. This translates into CASSTGLFSYEQYF.

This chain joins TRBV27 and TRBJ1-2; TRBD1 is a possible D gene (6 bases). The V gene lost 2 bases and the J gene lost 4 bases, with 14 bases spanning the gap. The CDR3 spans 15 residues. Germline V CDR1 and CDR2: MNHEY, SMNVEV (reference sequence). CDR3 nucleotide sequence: TGTGCCAGCAGTTTAAAGGCTGCAGGGGTCTATGGCTACACCTTC. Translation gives CASSLKAAGVYGYTF.

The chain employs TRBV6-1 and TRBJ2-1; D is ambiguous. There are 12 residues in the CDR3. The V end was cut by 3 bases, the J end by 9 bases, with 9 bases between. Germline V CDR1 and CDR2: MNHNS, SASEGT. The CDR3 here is CASSDSLAEQFF. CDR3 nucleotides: TGTGCCAGCAGTGATAGCCTGGCTGAGCAGTTCTTC.

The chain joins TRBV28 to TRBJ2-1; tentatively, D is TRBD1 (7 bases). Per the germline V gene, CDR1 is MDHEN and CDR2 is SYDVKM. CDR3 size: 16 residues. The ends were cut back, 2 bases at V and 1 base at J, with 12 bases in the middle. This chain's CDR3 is CASSLARGVSYNEQFF. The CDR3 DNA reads TGTGCCAGCAGTTTAGCCAGGGGGGTTTCCTACAATGAGCAGTTCTTC.

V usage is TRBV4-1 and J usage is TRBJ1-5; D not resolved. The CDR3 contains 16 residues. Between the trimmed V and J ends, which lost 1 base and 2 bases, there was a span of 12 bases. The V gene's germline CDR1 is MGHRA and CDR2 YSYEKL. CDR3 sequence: CASSQGLGRGNQPQHF. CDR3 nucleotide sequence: TGCGCCAGCAGCCAAGGGTTGGGGAGGGGCAATCAGCCCCAGCATTTT.

This CDR3 reads CASSPTAADTQYF. The DNA for the CDR3 is TGTGCCAGCTCGCCCACAGCCGCAGATACGCAGTATTTT. This rearrangement joins TRBV18 to TRBJ2-3; the D is unclear. This CDR3 is 13 amino acids long. Trimming shortened V by 6 bases and J by 4 bases, and 11 bases separated the two germline ends. The germline V gene encodes CDR1 KGHSH and CDR2 LQKENI.

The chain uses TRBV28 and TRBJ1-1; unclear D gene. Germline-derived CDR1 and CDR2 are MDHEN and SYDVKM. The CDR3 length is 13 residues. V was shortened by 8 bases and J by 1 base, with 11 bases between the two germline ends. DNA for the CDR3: TGTGCCAGCGGGCCTAACAGGAACACTGAAGCTTTCTTT. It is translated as CASGPNRNTEAFF.